This TCR beta chain originates from a study of blood T cell repertoires in COVID-19. Turning to the study itself: In each case, the material was cDNA or gDNA derived from T cells, B-cell-depleted T cells, or PBMCs.

Method: immunoSEQ multiplex PCR; TCRdb's copy keeps in-frame clones and lacks some. The data hold 150,000 or so clones, with just over 90% observed a single time. Per the germline V gene, CDR1 is MNHEY and CDR2 is SVGAGI. Trimming stripped 5 bases from V and 1 base from J, with 11 bases between. There are 14 residues in the CDR3. This clonotype was sampled from a young man with acute or convalescent COVID-19. This chain joins TRBV6-5 and TRBJ1-1; weak D call: TRBD1 (6 bases). Sequenced sample: peripheral blood. The CDR3 nucleotides are TGTGCCAGCAGTCAGGGAGGGGGGAACACTGAAGCTTTCTTT. It yields the protein CASSQGGGNTEAFF.